This T cell receptor beta chain was captured by sequencing in a study of Graves' ophthalmopathy and Graves' hyperthyroidism. This clonotype was found many times. The antigen is unknown. Study outcomes and limitations: Blood also held most thyroid clonotypes expanded above 0.001 frequency.

Diagnosis was based on clinical symptoms, serum thyroxine, TRAb, thyroid ultrasound and orbital computed tomography. RNA transcripts provided the template for amplifying TCR beta CDR3 regions. HTBI primers were used in a first-round RT-PCR, which preceded a second-round multiplex PCR. TCRdb passed the multiplex PCR reads through MiXCR, listing each CDR3 protein once. The table includes about 220,000 distinct CDR3 sequences, roughly 21% detected once. The clonotype originates from a woman aged 50 to 60 with Graves' ophthalmopathy. Input material: peripheral blood.

The CDR3 coding sequence is TGTGCCAGTAGCCCTAAAGCGGAGCGCCCCACCGGGGAGCTGTTTTTT. Protein sequence: CASSPKAERPTGELFF. The rearrangement uses TRBV19 and TRBJ2-2; weak D call: TRBD2 (5 bases). This CDR3 has 16 residues. Trimming removed 6 bases from V and 4 bases from J, with 18 bases in between. Per germline, CDR1 LNHDA and CDR2 SQIVND (reference sequence).